One T cell receptor beta chain is described in this entry. Its antigen is still unknown. These data are taken from a study of cytomegalovirus exposure and HLA in healthy donors. Study-wide findings and caveats: Across all donors, roughly uniform sequencing depth was an assumption of the presence/absence analyses. It is likely that the observed cluster of highly shared sequence variants was a sequencing artifact.

Amplification used 60 Vbeta primers and 13 Jbeta primers. Measured with immunoSEQ multiplex PCR; TCRdb has only the in-frame clones, and not every one. The table shows about 130,000 clones, with roughly 10% occurring only once. The specimen sequenced was PBMCs. The receptor was isolated from a woman aged 18-29 years in good health and CMV-seropositive.

CDR3 sequence (DNA): TGTGCCACCAGCGGCACACAGGGGGTGAACACTGAAGCTTTCTTT. It encodes CATSGTQGVNTEAFF. The chain recombines TRBV15 with TRBJ1-1; 8 nucleotides agree with TRBD1. CDR1 is LNHNV and CDR2 is YYDKDF in the germline V gene (reference sequence). The V segment lost 5 bases and the J segment 0 bases; nucleotides outside the gene matches: 5. This CDR3 is built from 15 residues.